The 24 T cell receptor beta chains reported below all come from one sample, sequenced in a study of T cell changes during pregnancy in multiple sclerosis. Repertoires were generated with immunoSEQ multiplex PCR, while TCRdb's copy carries only in-frame clones and drops some. The sample lists tens of thousands of clones; around 90% were seen once. This sample comprised peripheral blood, obtained before pregnancy. These receptors all come from a female donor with multiple sclerosis, enrolled in a pregnancy study.

The rearrangement links TRBV29-1 to TRBJ2-1; D is perhaps TRBD2 (7 bases). The CDR3 spans 11 residues. The V gene's germline CDR1 is SQVTM and CDR2 ANQGSEA. V lost 3 bases and J lost 8, with 8 bases in between. CDR3 protein: CSVDGGHEQFF. DNA of the CDR3: TGCAGCGTTGACGGGGGGCATGAGCAGTTCTTC.

The V and J genes are TRBV7-8 and TRBJ1-1; D gene uncertain. V was trimmed by 4 bases and J by 0 bases, leaving 3 bases between them. The CDR3 has 12 residues. CDR1 is SGHVS and CDR2 is FQNEAQ in the germline V gene. The CDR3 spells CASSSVNTEAFF. As DNA, the CDR3 is TGTGCCAGCAGCTCAGTGAACACTGAAGCTTTCTTT.

CDR3 in amino acids: CASSLGHVTSSYEQYF. The DNA of the CDR3 is TGTGCCAGCAGCTTAGGCCACGTGACTTCCTCCTACGAGCAGTACTTC. This chain joins TRBV13 and TRBJ2-7, with no clear D. Germline lookup yields CDR1 PRHDT and CDR2 FYEKMQ (reference sequence). V dropped 0 bases and J dropped 0 bases, with 12 bases sitting between them. The CDR3 is made up of 16 amino acids.

The CDR3 region is CASSSRDRVGTQYF. For the CDR3, the DNA is TGTGCCAGCAGTTCCCGGGACAGGGTTGGGACCCAGTACTTC. This chain uses TRBV27 with TRBJ2-5; TRBD1 matches 9 bases. Trimming removed 4 bases from V and 7 bases from J; junction bases left unmatched: 7. This CDR3 comprises 14 residues. Germline V CDR1 and CDR2: MNHEY, SMNVEV (reference sequence).

The chain joins TRBV7-9 to TRBJ1-1; unclear D gene. The CDR3 has 14 amino acids. Germline V gene sequence: CDR1 SEHNR, CDR2 FQNEAQ (reference sequence). Trimming took off 0 bases at V and 1 base at J, with 6 bases between the two ends. Written as DNA, the CDR3 is TGTGCCAGCAGCTTAGCGGGCCAGAACACTGAAGCTTTCTTT. Translating it yields CASSLAGQNTEAFF.

The rearrangement uses TRBV6-1 and TRBJ1-2; 9 bases map to TRBD1. The CDR3 has 17 amino acids. Per germline, CDR1 MNHNS and CDR2 SASEGT. J lost 0 bases, V lost 0 bases, and 5 bases had no gene match. The chain's CDR3 is CASSEALGTGTNYGYTF. CDR3 nucleotide sequence: TGTGCCAGCAGTGAAGCGCTCGGGACAGGGACTAACTATGGCTACACCTTC.

The V call is TRBV20-1, the J call TRBJ1-2; 7 positions agree with TRBD1. In germline, CDR1 is DFQATT, CDR2 SNEGSKA (reference sequence). The CDR3 is made up of 11 amino acids. V trimming: 5 bases; J trimming: 8 bases; junction bases outside the gene matches: 5. Here the CDR3 reads CSAAQGKGYTF. DNA of the CDR3: TGCAGTGCTGCACAGGGGAAGGGCTACACCTTC.

V gene TRBV6-1 combines with J gene TRBJ1-1; possible D gene TRBD1, 6 bases. Trimming removed 3 bases at V and 10 bases at J, with 12 bases between. This CDR3 spans 12 amino acids. The V gene's germline CDR1 is MNHNS and CDR2 SASEGT. CDR3 in amino acids: CASSEWGLGAFF. The CDR3 nucleotides read TGTGCCAGCAGTGAGTGGGGGCTAGGAGCTTTCTTT.

This chain uses TRBV19 with TRBJ1-2, with 10 bases that match TRBD1. There are 13 residues in the CDR3. The V and J ends lost 7 bases and 6 bases, in that order; junction bases with no gene match: 5. The germline gives CDR1 LNHDA, CDR2 SQIVND (reference sequence). The CDR3 reads CASIPDRGNGYTF. The CDR3 DNA reads as TGTGCCAGTATCCCGGACAGGGGGAATGGCTACACCTTC.

The chain uses TRBV29-1 and TRBJ2-5; no clear D. Germline lookup yields CDR1 SQVTM and CDR2 ANQGSEA. Trimming removed 4 bases from V and 0 bases from J, with 6 bases in between. This CDR3 has 12 residues. The CDR3 spells CSVGHNQETQYF. CDR3 DNA sequence: TGCAGCGTTGGACATAACCAAGAGACCCAGTACTTC.

This clone appeared once. The CDR3 nucleotides are TGTGCCAGCAGCCCGGACCCGGGACAGATCACAGATACGCAGTATTTT. It translates to CASSPDPGQITDTQYF. The rearrangement joins TRBV13 to TRBJ2-3; 7 positions agree with TRBD1. J gave up 2 bases and V 5 bases, and 10 bases lay outside the gene matches. CDR3 length equals 16 residues. From germline, CDR1 is PRHDT and CDR2 FYEKMQ (reference sequence).

V is TRBV25-1 and J is TRBJ2-1; TRBD2 matches 7 bases. Germline-derived CDR1 and CDR2 are MGHDK and SYGVNS. The junction had 2 bases not matched to a gene; V was cut back by 1 base and J by 5 bases. The CDR3 contains 14 residues. CDR3 region: CASSESGRDNEQFF. In DNA, the CDR3 is TGTGCCAGCAGTGAATCGGGGAGGGACAATGAGCAGTTCTTC.

The chain has TRBV7-2 and TRBJ1-4, with 8 bases lining up with TRBD1. Germline CDR1 and CDR2: SGHTA and FQGNSA. Trimming removed 1 base from V and 8 bases from J; junction bases left unmatched: 3. The CDR3 totals 14 residues. The CDR3 protein is CASSLGQGSEKLFF. The CDR3 DNA sequence: TGTGCCAGCAGCTTAGGACAGGGGAGCGAAAAACTGTTTTTT. The complete variable domain, with remaining parts taken from reference TRBV7-2 and TRBJ1-4, reads GAGVSQSPSNKVTEKGKDVELRCDPISGHTALYWYRQSLGQGLEFLIYFQGNSAPDKSGLPSDRFSAERTGGSVSTLTIQRTQQEDSAVYLCASSLGQGSEKLFFGSGTQLSVL.

This clone appeared a few times. The chain recombines TRBV2 with TRBJ1-6, with D possibly matching TRBD1 (5 bases). The V end was cut by 9 bases, the J end by 7 bases, with 10 bases between. The CDR3 consists of 12 residues. The germline gives CDR1 SNHLY, CDR2 FYNNEI. This CDR3 reads CARRGENSPLHF. The CDR3 nucleotides are TGTGCCAGGCGGGGGGAGAATTCACCCCTCCACTTT. Combining the CDR3 with reference TRBV2 and TRBJ1-6 gives the whole variable domain EPEVTQTPSHQVTQMGQEVILRCVPISNHLYFYWYRQILGQKVEFLVSFYNNEISEKSEIFDDQFSVERPDGSNFTLKIRSTKLEDSAMYFCARRGENSPLHFGNGTRLTVT.

In its sample, this clone was seen once. The CDR3 sequence is CASSPTNAGQGYEQYF. The CDR3 nucleotides are TGTGCCAGCAGCCCAACGAACGCGGGACAGGGGTACGAGCAGTACTTC. The chain uses TRBV13 and TRBJ2-7; 10 nucleotides line up with TRBD1. The junction had 11 bases not matched to a gene; V was cut back by 5 bases and J by 4 bases. Germline values: CDR1 PRHDT, CDR2 FYEKMQ (reference sequence). The CDR3 has 16 amino acids. Supplemented by reference TRBV13 and TRBJ2-7, the full variable domain reads AAGVIQSPRHLIKEKRETATLKCYPIPRHDTVYWYQQGPGQDPQFLISFYEKMQSDKGSIPDRFSAQQFSDYHSELNMSSLELGDSALYFCASSPTNAGQGYEQYFGPGTRLTVT.

V usage is TRBV5-1 and J usage is TRBJ1-1; tentative D call: TRBD1 (6 bases). Germline lookup yields CDR1 SGHRS and CDR2 YFSETQ. This CDR3 comprises 14 residues. V was cut by 2 bases and J by 5 bases, with 13 bases left in between. The CDR3 region is CASSLGGAGTEAFF. Written as DNA, the CDR3 is TGCGCCAGCAGCTTAGGGGGGGCAGGGACTGAAGCTTTCTTT.

The chain combines TRBV2 with TRBJ1-6, with D hard to call. The CDR3 consists of 16 residues. Germline CDR1 is SNHLY and CDR2 is FYNNEI. The germline V and J ends were trimmed by 2 bases and 4 bases, with 12 bases remaining between them. In DNA, the CDR3 is TGTGCCAGCAGTGAATTCGGCCAGGATTATAATTCACCCCTCCACTTT. It encodes CASSEFGQDYNSPLHF. Full variable domain (rest looked up from reference TRBV2 and TRBJ1-6): EPEVTQTPSHQVTQMGQEVILRCVPISNHLYFYWYRQILGQKVEFLVSFYNNEISEKSEIFDDQFSVERPDGSNFTLKIRSTKLEDSAMYFCASSEFGQDYNSPLHFGNGTRLTVT.

The chain's CDR3 is CASRAGSAGERYGYTF. The CDR3 bases are TGTGCCAGCAGGGCCGGGTCCGCAGGGGAGCGGTATGGCTACACCTTC. The chain links TRBV9 to TRBJ1-2, with TRBD1 as a possible D gene (6 bases). The CDR3 length is 16 residues. Germline V lookup: CDR1 SGDLS, CDR2 YYNGEE. V shed 5 bases and J shed 5 bases, with 22 bases lying between them. The whole variable domain, filled in from reference TRBV9 and TRBJ1-2, reads DSGVTQTPKHLITATGQRVTLRCSPRSGDLSVYWYQQSLDQGLQFLIQYYNGEERAKGNILERFSAQQFPDLHSELNLSSLELGDSALYFCASRAGSAGERYGYTFGSGTRLTVV.

CDR3 sequence: CASSLGGNYGYTF. The CDR3 DNA reads as TGCGCCAGCAGCCTCGGAGGGAACTATGGCTACACCTTC. V is TRBV5-1 and J is TRBJ1-2, with unresolved D. The length of the CDR3 is 13 residues. Germline-derived CDR1 and CDR2 are SGHRS and YFSETQ. The ends were cut back, 4 bases at V and 2 bases at J, with 9 bases in the middle.

This chain connects TRBV5-1 to TRBJ2-1; the D gene is possibly TRBD2 (6 bases). In germline, CDR1 is SGHRS, CDR2 YFSETQ. The CDR3 spans 16 residues. The V end lost 4 bases, the J end lost 1 base, and 15 bases lay between the germline ends. The CDR3 loop reads CASSITGTQSYNEQFF. The CDR3 region has the DNA TGCGCCAGCAGCATCACCGGGACTCAATCCTACAATGAGCAGTTCTTC. Full variable domain (rest looked up from reference TRBV5-1 and TRBJ2-1): KAGVTQTPRYLIKTRGQQVTLSCSPISGHRSVSWYQQTPGQGLQFLFEYFSETQRNKGNFPGRFSGRQFSNSRSEMNVSTLELGDSALYLCASSITGTQSYNEQFFGPGTRLTVL.

V and J are TRBV5-1 and TRBJ2-7; weak D call: TRBD2 (5 bases). The CDR3 spans 15 residues. In germline, CDR1 is SGHRS, CDR2 YFSETQ. Trimming removed 8 bases from V and 0 bases from J, with 18 bases in between. The CDR3 DNA is TGCGCCAGTCAAGCATCAGCAGGACTCTCCTACGAGCAGTACTTC. Translation: CASQASAGLSYEQYF. Based on the CDR3 plus reference TRBV5-1 and TRBJ2-7, the full variable domain is KAGVTQTPRYLIKTRGQQVTLSCSPISGHRSVSWYQQTPGQGLQFLFEYFSETQRNKGNFPGRFSGRQFSNSRSEMNVSTLELGDSALYLCASQASAGLSYEQYFGPGTRLTVT.

The chain combines TRBV5-4 with TRBJ2-6; no clear D. CDR3 size: 15 residues. Deletions cut 2 bases from V and 0 bases from J, with 6 bases between. CDR1 SGHNT and CDR2 YYREEE come from the germline V gene (reference sequence). The CDR3 loop is CASSFIRSGANVLTF. DNA for the CDR3: TGTGCCAGCAGCTTTATCCGCTCTGGGGCCAACGTCCTGACTTTC.

The chain recombines TRBV6-5 with TRBJ2-7; no clear D gene. Germline V CDR1 and CDR2: MNHEY, SVGAGI. V was shortened by 0 bases and J by 0 bases, with 9 bases between the two germline ends. The CDR3 length is 15 residues. This CDR3 is CASSYSYRSSYEQYF. In DNA, the CDR3 is TGTGCCAGCAGTTACTCTTACCGGAGCTCCTACGAGCAGTACTTC.

This clone has only a few counts. V usage is TRBV7-6 and J usage is TRBJ1-5; no firm D call. The V end lost 5 bases, the J end lost 0 bases, and 5 bases lay between the germline ends. CDR3 length: 13 residues. From germline, CDR1 is SGHVS and CDR2 FNYEAQ. The CDR3, as DNA: TGTGCCAGCAGCCAACATAGCAATCAGCCCCAGCATTTT. Translated, it gives CASSQHSNQPQHF. The full variable domain, in which reference TRBV7-6 and TRBJ1-5 provide the parts outside the CDR3, is GAGVSQSPRYKVTKRGQDVALRCDPISGHVSLYWYRQALGQGPEFLTYFNYEAQQDKSGLPNDRFSAERPEGSISTLTIQRTEQRDSAMYRCASSQHSNQPQHFGDGTRLSIL.